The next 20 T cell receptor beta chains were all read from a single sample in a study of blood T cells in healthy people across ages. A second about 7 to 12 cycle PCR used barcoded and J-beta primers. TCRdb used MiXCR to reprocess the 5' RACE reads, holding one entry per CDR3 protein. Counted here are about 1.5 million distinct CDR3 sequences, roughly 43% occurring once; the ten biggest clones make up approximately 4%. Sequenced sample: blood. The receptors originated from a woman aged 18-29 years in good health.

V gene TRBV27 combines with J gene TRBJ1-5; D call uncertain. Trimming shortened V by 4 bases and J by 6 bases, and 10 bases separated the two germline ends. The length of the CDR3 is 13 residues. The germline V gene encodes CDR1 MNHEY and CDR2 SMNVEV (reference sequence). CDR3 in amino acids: CASSSVGGQPQHF. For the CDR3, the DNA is TGTGCCAGCAGTTCGGTTGGTGGTCAGCCCCAGCATTTT.

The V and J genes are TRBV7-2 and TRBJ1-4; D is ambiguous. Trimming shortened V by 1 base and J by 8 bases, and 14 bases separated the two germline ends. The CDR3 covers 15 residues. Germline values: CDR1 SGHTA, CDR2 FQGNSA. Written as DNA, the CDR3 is TGTGCCAGCAGCTTAGGCCGGGCTCGAGAAGAAAAACTGTTTTTT. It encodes CASSLGRAREEKLFF.

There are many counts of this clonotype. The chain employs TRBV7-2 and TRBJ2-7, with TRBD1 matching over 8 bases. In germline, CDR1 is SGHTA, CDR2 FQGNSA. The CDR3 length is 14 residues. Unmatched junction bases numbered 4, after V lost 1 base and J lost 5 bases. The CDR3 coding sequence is TGTGCCAGCAGCTTAGGACAGGGGAGCAACGAGCAGTACTTC. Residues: CASSLGQGSNEQYF. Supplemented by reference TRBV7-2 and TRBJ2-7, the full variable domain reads GAGVSQSPSNKVTEKGKDVELRCDPISGHTALYWYRQSLGQGLEFLIYFQGNSAPDKSGLPSDRFSAERTGGSVSTLTIQRTQQEDSAVYLCASSLGQGSNEQYFGPGTRLTVT.

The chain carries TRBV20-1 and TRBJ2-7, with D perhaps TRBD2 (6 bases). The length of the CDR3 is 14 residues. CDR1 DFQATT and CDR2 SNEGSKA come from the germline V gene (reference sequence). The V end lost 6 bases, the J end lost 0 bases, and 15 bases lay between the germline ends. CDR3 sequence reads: CSASTRRGSYEQYF. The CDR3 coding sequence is TGCAGTGCCTCGACCCGGAGGGGCTCCTACGAGCAGTACTTC.

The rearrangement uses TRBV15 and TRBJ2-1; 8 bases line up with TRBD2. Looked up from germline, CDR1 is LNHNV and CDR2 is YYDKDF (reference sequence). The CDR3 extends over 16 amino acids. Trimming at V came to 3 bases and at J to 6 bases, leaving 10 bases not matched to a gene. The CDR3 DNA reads TGTGCCACCAGCAGCGCCGGGACTAGTAGGATCAATGAGCAGTTCTTC. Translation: CATSSAGTSRINEQFF.

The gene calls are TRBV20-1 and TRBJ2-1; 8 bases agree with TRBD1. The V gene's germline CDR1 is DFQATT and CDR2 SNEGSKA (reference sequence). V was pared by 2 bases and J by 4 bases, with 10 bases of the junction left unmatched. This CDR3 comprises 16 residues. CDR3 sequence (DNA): TGCAGTGCTAGACCCCGGACAGGGTTAAGGTACAATGAGCAGTTCTTC. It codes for CSARPRTGLRYNEQFF.

In DNA form, the CDR3 reads TGTGCCTGGAGAACTTACAATTCACCCCTCCACTTT. Protein: CAWRTYNSPLHF. The rearrangement uses TRBV30 and TRBJ1-6; D remains ambiguous. Germline CDR1 GTSNPN, CDR2 SVGIG (reference sequence). This CDR3 comprises 12 residues. V was trimmed by 3 bases and J by 7 bases, leaving 7 bases between them.

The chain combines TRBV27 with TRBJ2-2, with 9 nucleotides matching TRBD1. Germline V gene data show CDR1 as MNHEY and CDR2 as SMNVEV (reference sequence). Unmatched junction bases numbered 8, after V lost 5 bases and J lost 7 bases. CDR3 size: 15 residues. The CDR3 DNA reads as TGTGCCAGCAGTGGGGGGACAGGGAGTTTCGGGGAGCTGTTTTTT. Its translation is CASSGGTGSFGELFF.

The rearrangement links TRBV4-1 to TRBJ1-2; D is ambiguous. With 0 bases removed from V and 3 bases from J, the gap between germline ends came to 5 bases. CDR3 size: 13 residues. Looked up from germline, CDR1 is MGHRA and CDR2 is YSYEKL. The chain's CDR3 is CASSQEVDYGYTF. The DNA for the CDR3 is TGCGCCAGCAGCCAAGAGGTCGACTATGGCTACACCTTC.

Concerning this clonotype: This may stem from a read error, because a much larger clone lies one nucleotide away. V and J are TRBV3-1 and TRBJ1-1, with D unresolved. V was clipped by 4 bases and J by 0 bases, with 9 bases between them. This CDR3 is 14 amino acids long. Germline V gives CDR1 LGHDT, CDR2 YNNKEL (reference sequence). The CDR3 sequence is CASSPERVNTEAFF. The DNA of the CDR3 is TGTGCCAGCAGCCCGGAAAGGGTGAACACTGAAGCTTTCTTT.

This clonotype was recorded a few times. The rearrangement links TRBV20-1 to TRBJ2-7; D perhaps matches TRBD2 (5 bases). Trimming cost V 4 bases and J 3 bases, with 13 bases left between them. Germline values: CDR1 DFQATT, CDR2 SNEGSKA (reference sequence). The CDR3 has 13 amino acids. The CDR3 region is CSAKTLRDYEQYF. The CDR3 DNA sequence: TGCAGTGCTAAGACCTTGAGGGACTACGAGCAGTACTTC.

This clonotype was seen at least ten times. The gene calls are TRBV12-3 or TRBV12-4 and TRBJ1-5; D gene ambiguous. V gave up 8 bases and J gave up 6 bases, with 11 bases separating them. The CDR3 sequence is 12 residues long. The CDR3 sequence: CASRWGGQPQHF. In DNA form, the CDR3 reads TGTGCCAGCCGATGGGGTGGTCAGCCCCAGCATTTT.

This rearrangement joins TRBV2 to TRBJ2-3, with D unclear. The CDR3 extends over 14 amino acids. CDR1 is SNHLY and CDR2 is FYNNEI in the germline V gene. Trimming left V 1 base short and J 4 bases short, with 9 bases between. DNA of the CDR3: TGTGCCAGCAGTGAAGAGCAGTCCGCAGATACGCAGTATTTT. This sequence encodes CASSEEQSADTQYF.

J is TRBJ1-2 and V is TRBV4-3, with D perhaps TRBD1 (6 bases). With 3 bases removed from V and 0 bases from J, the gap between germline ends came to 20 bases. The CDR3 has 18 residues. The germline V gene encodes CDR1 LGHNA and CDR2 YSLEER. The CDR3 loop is CASSHLYPRTESNYGYTF. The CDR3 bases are TGCGCCAGCAGCCACCTCTACCCCAGGACAGAATCTAACTATGGCTACACCTTC.

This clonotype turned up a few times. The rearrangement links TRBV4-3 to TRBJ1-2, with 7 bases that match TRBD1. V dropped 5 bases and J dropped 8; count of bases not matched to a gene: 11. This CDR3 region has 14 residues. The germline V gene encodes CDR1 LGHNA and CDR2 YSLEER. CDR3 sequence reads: CASSAYRGERGYTF. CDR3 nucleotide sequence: TGCGCCAGCAGCGCATACAGGGGAGAAAGGGGCTACACCTTC.

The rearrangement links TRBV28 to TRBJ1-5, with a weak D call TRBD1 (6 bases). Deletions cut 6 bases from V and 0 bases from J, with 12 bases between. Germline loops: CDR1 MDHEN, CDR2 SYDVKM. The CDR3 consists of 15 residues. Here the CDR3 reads CASRSAGDSNQPQHF. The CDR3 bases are TGTGCCAGCAGGTCCGCAGGGGATAGCAATCAGCCCCAGCATTTT.

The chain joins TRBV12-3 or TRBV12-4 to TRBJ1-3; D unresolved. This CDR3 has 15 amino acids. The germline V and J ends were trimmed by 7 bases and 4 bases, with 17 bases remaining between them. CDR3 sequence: CASTQEGTNGNTIYF. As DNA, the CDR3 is TGTGCCAGCACCCAAGAGGGAACGAACGGAAACACCATATATTTT.

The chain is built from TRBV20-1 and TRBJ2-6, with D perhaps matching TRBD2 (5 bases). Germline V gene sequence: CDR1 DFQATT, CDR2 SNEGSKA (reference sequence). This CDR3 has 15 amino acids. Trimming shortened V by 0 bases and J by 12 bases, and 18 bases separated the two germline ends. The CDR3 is CSARDPSSSIPVLTF. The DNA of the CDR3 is TGCAGTGCTAGAGATCCGTCTAGCTCTATACCCGTCCTGACTTTC.

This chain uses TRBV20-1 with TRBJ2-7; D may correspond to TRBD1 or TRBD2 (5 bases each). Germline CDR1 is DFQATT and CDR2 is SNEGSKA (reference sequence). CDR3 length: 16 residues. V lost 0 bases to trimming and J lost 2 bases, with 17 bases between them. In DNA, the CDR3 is TGCAGTGCTAGAGATTGGTGGGGACGGAACACCTACGAGCAGTACTTC. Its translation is CSARDWWGRNTYEQYF.

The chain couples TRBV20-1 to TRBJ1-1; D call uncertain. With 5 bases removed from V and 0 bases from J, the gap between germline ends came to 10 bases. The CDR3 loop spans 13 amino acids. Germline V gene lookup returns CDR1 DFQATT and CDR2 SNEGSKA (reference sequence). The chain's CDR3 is CSARTAMNTEAFF. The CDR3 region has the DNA TGCAGTGCTCGCACAGCCATGAACACTGAAGCTTTCTTT.